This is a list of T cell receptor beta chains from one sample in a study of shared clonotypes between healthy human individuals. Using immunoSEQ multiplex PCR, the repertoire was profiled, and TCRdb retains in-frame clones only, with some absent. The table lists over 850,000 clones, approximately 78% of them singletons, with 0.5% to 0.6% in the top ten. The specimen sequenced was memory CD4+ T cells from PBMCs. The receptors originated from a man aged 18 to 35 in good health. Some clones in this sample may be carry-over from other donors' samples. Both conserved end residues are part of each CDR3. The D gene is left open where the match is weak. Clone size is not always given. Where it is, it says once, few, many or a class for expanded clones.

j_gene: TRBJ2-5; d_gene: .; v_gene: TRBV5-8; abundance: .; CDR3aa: CASSAGLGTQQETQYF; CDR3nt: TGTGCCAGCAGCGCAGGGCTAGGGACACAGCAAGAGACCCAGTACTTC
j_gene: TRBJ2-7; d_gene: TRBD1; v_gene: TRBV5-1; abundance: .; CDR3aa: CASSTLTGGYEQYF; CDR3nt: TGCGCCAGCAGCACCCTGACAGGGGGCTACGAGCAGTACTTC
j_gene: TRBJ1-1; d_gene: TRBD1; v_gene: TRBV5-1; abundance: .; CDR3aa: CASSLIGTGNTEAFF; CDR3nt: TGCGCCAGCAGCTTAATAGGGACAGGGAACACTGAAGCTTTCTTT
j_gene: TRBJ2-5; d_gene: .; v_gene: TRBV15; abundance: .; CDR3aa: CATSTKKEYQETQYF; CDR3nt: TGTGCCACCAGCACAAAGAAGGAGTACCAAGAGACCCAGTACTTC
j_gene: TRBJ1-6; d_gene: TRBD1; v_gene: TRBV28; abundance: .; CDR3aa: CASNSLDRGYNSPLHF; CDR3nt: TGTGCCAGCAACTCCCTCGACAGGGGCTATAATTCACCCCTCCACTTT
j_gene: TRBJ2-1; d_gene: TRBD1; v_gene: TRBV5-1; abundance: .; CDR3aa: CASSMDRGHNEQFF; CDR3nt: TGCGCCAGCAGCATGGACAGGGGCCACAATGAGCAGTTCTTC
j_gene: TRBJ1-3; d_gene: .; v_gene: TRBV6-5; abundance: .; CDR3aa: CASRRGTGNTIYF; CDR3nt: TGTGCCAGCCGGAGGGGAACTGGAAACACCATATATTTT
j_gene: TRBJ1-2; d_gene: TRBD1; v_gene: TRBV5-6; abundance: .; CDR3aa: CASSPGTGGGYGYTF; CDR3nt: TGTGCCAGCAGCCCGGGAACAGGGGGCGGCTATGGCTACACCTTC
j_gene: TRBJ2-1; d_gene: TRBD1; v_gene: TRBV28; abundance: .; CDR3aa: CASSTTGQGNNEQFF; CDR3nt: TGTGCCAGCAGTACCACGGGACAGGGGAACAATGAGCAGTTCTTC
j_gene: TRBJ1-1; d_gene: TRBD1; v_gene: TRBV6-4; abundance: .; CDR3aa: CASSTGTGGIAFF; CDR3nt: TGTGCCAGCAGTACCGGGACAGGGGGCATAGCTTTCTTT
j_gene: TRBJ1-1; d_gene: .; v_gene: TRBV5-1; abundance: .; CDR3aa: CASSLQGETEAFF; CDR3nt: TGCGCCAGCAGCTTACAGGGAGAGACTGAAGCTTTCTTT
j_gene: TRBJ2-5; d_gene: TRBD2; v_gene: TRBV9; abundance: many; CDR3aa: CASSVATSGRETQYF; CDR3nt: TGTGCCAGCAGCGTAGCTACTAGCGGGAGAGAGACCCAGTACTTC
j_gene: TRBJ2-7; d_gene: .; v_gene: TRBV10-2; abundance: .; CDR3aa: CASSDEGMGRYEQYF; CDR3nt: TGCGCCAGCAGTGATGAGGGAATGGGGAGGTACGAGCAGTACTTC
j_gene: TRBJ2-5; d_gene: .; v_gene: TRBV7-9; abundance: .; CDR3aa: CASSLGRGRGPEETQYF; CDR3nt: TGTGCCAGCAGCTTAGGGCGTGGGAGGGGGCCTGAAGAGACCCAGTACTTC
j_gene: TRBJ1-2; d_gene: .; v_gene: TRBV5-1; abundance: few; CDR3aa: CATSESAGGYTF; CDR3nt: TGCGCCACCTCTGAATCGGCGGGGGGCTACACCTTC
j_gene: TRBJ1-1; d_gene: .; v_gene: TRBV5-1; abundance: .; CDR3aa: CASSLWGRMDTEAFF; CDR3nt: TGCGCCAGCAGCTTGTGGGGCCGGATGGACACTGAAGCTTTCTTT
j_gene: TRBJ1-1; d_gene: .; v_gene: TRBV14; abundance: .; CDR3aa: CASSPFWAMNTEAFF; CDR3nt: TGTGCCAGCAGCCCGTTCTGGGCAATGAACACTGAAGCTTTCTTT
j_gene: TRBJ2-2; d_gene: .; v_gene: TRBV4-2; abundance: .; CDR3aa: CASSQDTGTNTGELFF; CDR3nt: TGTGCCAGCAGCCAGGATACGGGGACGAACACCGGGGAGCTGTTTTTT
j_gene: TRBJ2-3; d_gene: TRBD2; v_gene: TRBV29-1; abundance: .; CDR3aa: CSVTGTSGTDTQYF; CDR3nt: TGCAGCGTCACGGGGACTAGCGGAACAGATACGCAGTATTTT
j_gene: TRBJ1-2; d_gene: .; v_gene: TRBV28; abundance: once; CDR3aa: CASREPTGASRRLEGRGYTF; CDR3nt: TGTGCCAGCAGAGAACCGACCGGGGCTTCGCGTAGACTTGAGGGTAGAGGCTACACCTTC
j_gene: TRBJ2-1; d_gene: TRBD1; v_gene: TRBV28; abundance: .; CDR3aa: CASSLSWGTGGNEQFF; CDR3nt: TGTGCCAGCAGTTTATCGTGGGGGACAGGGGGCAATGAGCAGTTCTTC
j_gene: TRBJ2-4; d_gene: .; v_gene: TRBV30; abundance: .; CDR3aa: CAWSVGTTQNIQYF; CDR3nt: TGTGCCTGGAGTGTGGGGACAACCCAAAACATTCAGTACTTC
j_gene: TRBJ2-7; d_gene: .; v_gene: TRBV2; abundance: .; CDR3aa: CASSGPSGEQYF; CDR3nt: TGTGCCAGTTCGGGACCCTCGGGCGAGCAGTACTTC
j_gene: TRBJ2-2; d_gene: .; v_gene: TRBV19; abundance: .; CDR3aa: CATLDVGLNTGELFF; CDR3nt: TGTGCCACCCTCGACGTGGGGCTGAACACCGGGGAGCTGTTTTTT
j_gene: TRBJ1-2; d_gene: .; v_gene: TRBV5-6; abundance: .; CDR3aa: CASSLAATPYGYTF; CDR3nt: TGTGCCAGCAGCTTGGCCGCGACGCCCTATGGCTACACCTTC
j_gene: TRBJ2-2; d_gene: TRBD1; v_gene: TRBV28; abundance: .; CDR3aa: CASSLTGTGELFF; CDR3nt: TGTGCCAGCAGTTTGACAGGGACCGGGGAGCTGTTTTTT
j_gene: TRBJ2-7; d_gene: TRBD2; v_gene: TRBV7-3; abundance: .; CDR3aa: CASSPAGVHEQYF; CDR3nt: TGTGCCAGCAGCCCAGCGGGGGTCCACGAGCAGTACTTC
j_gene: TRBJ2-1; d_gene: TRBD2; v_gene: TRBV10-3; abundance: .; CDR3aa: CAISGTGTSGYNEQFF; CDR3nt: TGTGCCATCAGTGGGACCGGGACTAGCGGCTACAATGAGCAGTTCTTC
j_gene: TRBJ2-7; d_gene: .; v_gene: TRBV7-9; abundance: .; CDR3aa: CASSLGAGLRSYEQYF; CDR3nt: TGTGCCAGCAGCTTAGGGGCAGGCCTACGATCCTACGAGCAGTACTTC
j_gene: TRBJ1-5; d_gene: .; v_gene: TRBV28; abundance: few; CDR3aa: CASSLYRNNQPQHF; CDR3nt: TGTGCCAGCAGTTTATACAGGAACAATCAGCCCCAGCATTTT
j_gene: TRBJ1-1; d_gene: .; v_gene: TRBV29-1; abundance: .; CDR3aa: CSVEVRAGRRYTEAFF; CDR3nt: TGCAGCGTTGAAGTCCGGGCGGGACGGCGGTACACTGAAGCTTTCTTT
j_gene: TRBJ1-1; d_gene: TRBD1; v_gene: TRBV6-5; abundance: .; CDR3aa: CASSYSRGDTEAFF; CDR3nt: TGTGCCAGCAGTTATTCCAGGGGGGACACTGAAGCTTTCTTT
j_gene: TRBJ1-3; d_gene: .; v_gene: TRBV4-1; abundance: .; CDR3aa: CASSQDLRFAGNTIYF; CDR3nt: TGCGCCAGCAGCCAAGATTTGCGGTTTGCCGGAAACACCATATATTTT
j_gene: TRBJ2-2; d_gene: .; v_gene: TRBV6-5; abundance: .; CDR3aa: CASSSGFTGELFF; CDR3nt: TGTGCCAGCAGTTCCGGGTTCACCGGGGAGCTGTTTTTT
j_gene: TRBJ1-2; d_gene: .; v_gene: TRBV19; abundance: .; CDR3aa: CASSIDTTRRRYGYTF; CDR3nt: TGTGCCAGTAGTATAGACACGACAAGGAGGCGCTATGGCTACACCTTC
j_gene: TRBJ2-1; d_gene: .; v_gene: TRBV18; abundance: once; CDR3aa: CASSPPGGNEQFF; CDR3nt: TGTGCCAGCTCACCACCGGGAGGCAATGAGCAGTTCTTC
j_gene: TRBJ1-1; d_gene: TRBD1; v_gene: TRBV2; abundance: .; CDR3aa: CAGRGRLWDTEAFF; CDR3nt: TGTGCCGGCAGGGGGCGCTTATGGGACACTGAAGCTTTCTTT
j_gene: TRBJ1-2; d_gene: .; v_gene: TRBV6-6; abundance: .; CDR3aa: CAAKEDNRGYTF; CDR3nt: TGTGCCGCCAAAGAGGACAATCGCGGCTACACCTTC
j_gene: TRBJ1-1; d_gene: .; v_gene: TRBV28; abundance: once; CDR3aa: CASSSPWLGWGTEAFF; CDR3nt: TGTGCCAGCAGTTCGCCCTGGTTAGGGTGGGGCACTGAAGCTTTCTTT
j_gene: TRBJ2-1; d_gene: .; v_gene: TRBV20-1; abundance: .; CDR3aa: CSAAQGFEQFF; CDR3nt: TGCAGTGCCGCACAGGGCTTTGAGCAGTTCTTC
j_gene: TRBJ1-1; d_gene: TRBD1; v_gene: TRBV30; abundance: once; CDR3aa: CAWGRTGEAFF; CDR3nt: TGTGCCTGGGGGCGGACAGGTGAAGCTTTCTTT
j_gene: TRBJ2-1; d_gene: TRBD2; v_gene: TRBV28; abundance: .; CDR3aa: CASSSPRGAYNEQFF; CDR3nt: TGTGCCAGCAGTTCCCCCCGGGGGGCCTACAATGAGCAGTTCTTC
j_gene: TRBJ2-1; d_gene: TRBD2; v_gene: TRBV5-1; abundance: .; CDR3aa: CASSQLSGTSGRYNEQFF; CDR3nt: TGCGCCAGCAGCCAGCTTAGTGGGACTAGCGGGAGGTACAATGAGCAGTTCTTC
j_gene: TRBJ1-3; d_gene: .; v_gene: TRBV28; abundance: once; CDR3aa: CASSFVGDSGNTIYF; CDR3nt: TGTGCCAGCAGTTTTGTCGGGGACTCTGGAAACACCATATATTTT
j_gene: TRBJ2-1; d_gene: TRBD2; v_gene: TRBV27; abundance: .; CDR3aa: CASSSAAGAPSYNEQFF; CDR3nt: TGTGCCAGCAGCTCTGCGGCGGGAGCCCCCAGCTACAATGAGCAGTTCTTC
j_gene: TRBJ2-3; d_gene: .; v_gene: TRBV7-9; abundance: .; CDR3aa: CASSLDHNTGTDTQYF; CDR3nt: TGTGCCAGCAGCTTAGACCACAATACTGGCACAGATACGCAGTATTTT
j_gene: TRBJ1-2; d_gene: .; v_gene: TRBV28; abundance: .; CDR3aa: CASSLGGPNYGYTF; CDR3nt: TGTGCCAGCAGTTTAGGGGGCCCTAACTATGGCTACACCTTC